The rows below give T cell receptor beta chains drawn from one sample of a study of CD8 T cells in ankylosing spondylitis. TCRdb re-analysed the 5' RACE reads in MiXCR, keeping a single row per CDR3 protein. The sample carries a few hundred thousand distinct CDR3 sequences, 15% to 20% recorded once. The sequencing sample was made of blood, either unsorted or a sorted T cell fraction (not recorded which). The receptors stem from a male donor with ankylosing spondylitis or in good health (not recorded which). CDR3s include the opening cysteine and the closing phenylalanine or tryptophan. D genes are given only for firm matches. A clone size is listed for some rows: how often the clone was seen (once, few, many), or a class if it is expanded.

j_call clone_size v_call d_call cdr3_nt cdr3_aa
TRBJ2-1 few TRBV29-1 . TGCAGCGTTGATCCTGACAAGAATGAGCAGTTCTTC CSVDPDKNEQFF
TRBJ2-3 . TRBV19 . TGTGCCAGTAGTATCCGCATCGGGACTCCGACGGATTTT CASSIRIGTPTDF
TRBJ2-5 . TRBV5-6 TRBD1 TGTGCCAGCAGCTTGAGGGGGCTCCAAGAGACCCAGTACTTC CASSLRGLQETQYF
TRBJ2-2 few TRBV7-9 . TGTGCCAGCAGTCAAATGGACCTCACCGGGGAGCTGTTTTTT CASSQMDLTGELFF
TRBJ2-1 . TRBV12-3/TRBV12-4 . TGTGCCAGCAGTTTTTTCTACAGAAACAATGAGCAGTTCTTC CASSFFYRNNEQFF
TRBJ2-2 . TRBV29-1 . TGCAGCGTCGAGAAACAGGGGCGGGAGACCGGGGAGCTGTTTTTT CSVEKQGRETGELFF
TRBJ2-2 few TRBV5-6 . TGTGCCAGCAGCTTGGTTGGGAAGATGAACACCGGGGAGCTGTTTTTT CASSLVGKMNTGELFF
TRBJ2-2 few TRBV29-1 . TGCAGCGCCAAGGGGGACACCGGGGAGCTGTTTTTT CSAKGDTGELFF
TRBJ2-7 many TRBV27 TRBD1 TGTGCCAGCAGTTTTACAGGGGGCAGATCCCACGAGCAGTACTTC CASSFTGGRSHEQYF
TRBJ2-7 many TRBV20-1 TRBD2 TGCAGTGCCCAGACTAGCGGGGAGGTAAACGAGCAGTACTTC CSAQTSGEVNEQYF
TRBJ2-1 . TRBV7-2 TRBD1 TGTGCCAGCAGCCAGGGGGTCGCGGCGGTGGATGAGCAGTTCTTC CASSQGVAAVDEQFF
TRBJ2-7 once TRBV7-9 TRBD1 TGTGCCAGCAGCCCCGACCGGGACAGGTTTTACGAGCAGTACTTC CASSPDRDRFYEQYF
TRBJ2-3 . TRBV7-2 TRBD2 TGTGCCAGCAGCTATCCGGGACTAGCTGCAGATACGCAGTATTTT CASSYPGLAADTQYF
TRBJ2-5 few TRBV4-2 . TGTGCCAGCAGCCAAGAGGCGGCCAGCCAAGAGACCCAGTACTTC CASSQEAASQETQYF
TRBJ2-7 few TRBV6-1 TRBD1 TGTGCCAGCGCTGACAGGGTTTTCTACGAGCAGTACTTC CASADRVFYEQYF
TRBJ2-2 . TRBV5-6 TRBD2 TGTGCCAGCAGCTTTGGACTAGCGGTTACTTCCGGGGAGCTGTTTTTT CASSFGLAVTSGELFF
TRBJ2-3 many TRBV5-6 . TGTGCCAGCAGCTTGCCGTCGGGGCCAGATACGCAGTATTTT CASSLPSGPDTQYF
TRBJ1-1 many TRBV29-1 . TGCAGCGTCACATTGAACACTGAAGCTTTCTTT CSVTLNTEAFF
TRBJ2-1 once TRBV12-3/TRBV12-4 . TGTGCCAGCAGTTTAGTTCTATCCCGACTCCATGAGCAGTTCTTC CASSLVLSRLHEQFF
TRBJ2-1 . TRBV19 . TGTGCCAGTAGTATAGATCACAGAGCCTACAATGAGCAGTTCTTC CASSIDHRAYNEQFF
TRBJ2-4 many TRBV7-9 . TGTGCCAGCAGCTCCCGGGAAGCGGCCGGGGGCGAAAACATTCAGTACTTC CASSSREAAGGENIQYF
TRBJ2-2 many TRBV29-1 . TGCAGCGTTGAGGGGATACACACCGGGGAGCTGTTTTTT CSVEGIHTGELFF
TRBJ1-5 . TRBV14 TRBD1 TGTGCCAGCAGCCGACAGGGCGGTCAGCCCCAGCATTTT CASSRQGGQPQHF
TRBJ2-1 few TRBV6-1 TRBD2 TGTGCCAGCAGTCCCACTAGCGGGCCCCACAATGAGCAGTTCTTC CASSPTSGPHNEQFF
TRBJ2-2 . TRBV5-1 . TGCGCCAGCAGCTTGGCAGGGTGGACCGGGGAGCTGTTTTTT CASSLAGWTGELFF
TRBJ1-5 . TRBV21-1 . TGTGCCAGCAGCAAAGTTTTCTTCGGACCAGGGGTTAATCAGCCCCAGCATTTT CASSKVFFGPGVNQPQHF
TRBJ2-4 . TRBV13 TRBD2 TGTGCCAGCAGCCCCCTCGGGGGGAGGTTAGCCAAAAACATTCAGTACTTC CASSPLGGRLAKNIQYF
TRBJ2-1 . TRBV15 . TGTGCCACCAGCAGTAGGGTGGGTTCCTACAATGAGCAGTTCTTC CATSSRVGSYNEQFF
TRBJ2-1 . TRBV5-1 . TGCGCCAGCAGTGAGAACAATGAGCAGTTCTTC CASSENNEQFF
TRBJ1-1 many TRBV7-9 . TGTGCCAGCAGCGTGGGACGGCCTGAAGCTTTCTTT CASSVGRPEAFF
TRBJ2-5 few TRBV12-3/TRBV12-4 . TGTGCCAGCAGTCCCGCACAGGGTCAAGAGACCCAGTACTTC CASSPAQGQETQYF
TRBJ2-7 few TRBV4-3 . TGCGCCAGCAGCCAAGCCCGACAGGCTCACGAGCAGTACTTC CASSQARQAHEQYF
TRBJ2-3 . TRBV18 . TGTGCCAGCTCACCATACAGGGATTATCCAGGCACAGATACGCAGTATTTT CASSPYRDYPGTDTQYF
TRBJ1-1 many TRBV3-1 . TGTGCCAGCAGCCAAGGGTGGTTAGGTGAAGCTTTCTTT CASSQGWLGEAFF
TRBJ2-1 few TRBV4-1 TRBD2 TGCGCCAGCAGCCAAGAGGCGGGAGGCTCCTACAATGAGCAGTTCTTC CASSQEAGGSYNEQFF
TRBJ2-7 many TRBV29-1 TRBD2 TGCAGCGCTACTCCCGGACTAGCGGGAGGTGGTGAGCAGTACTTC CSATPGLAGGGEQYF
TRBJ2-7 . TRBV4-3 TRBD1 TGCGCCAGCAGCCCGGGACAGGGTCCGAATGAGCAGTACTTC CASSPGQGPNEQYF
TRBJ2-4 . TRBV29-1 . TGCAGCGTTGAGGCAGAGAAAAACATTCAGTACTTC CSVEAEKNIQYF
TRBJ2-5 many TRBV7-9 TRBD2 TGTGCCAGCATCCCCCTATGGGGGAGTGGGACTAGCGCGATGTCAGAGACCCAGTACTTC CASIPLWGSGTSAMSETQYF
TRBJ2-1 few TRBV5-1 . TGCGCCAGCAGCTTGGACCAAAGCTCCTACAATGAGCAGTTCTTC CASSLDQSSYNEQFF
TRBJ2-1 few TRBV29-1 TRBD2 TGCAGCGTTGTTGGACTAGCGGGAGGAGGTGGCTACAATGAGCAGTTCTTC CSVVGLAGGGGYNEQFF
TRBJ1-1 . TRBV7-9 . TGTGCCAGCAGCTTTTCCCGGACGGACAATTCTGAAGCTTTCTTT CASSFSRTDNSEAFF
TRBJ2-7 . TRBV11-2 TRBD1 TGTGCCAGCAGCTCGCTGTTAGGGACAGAAGGCTACGAGCAGTACTTC CASSSLLGTEGYEQYF
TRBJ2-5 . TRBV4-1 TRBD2 TGCGCCAGCAGCCAAGGATCCGGCTACCTAGCGGCGGCCCAGTACTTC CASSQGSGYLAAAQYF
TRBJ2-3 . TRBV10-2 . TGCGCCAGCAGTGGTCCCAGCCCAGATACGCAGTATTTT CASSGPSPDTQYF
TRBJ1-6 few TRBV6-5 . TGTGCCAGCAGTTACATCTCTCCCGAGACGGATTATTCACCCCTCCACTTT CASSYISPETDYSPLHF
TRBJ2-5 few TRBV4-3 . TGCGCCAGCAGCCAAGCGTGGGGAGAGGGAGAGACCCAGTACTTC CASSQAWGEGETQYF
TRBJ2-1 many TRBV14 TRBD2 TGTGCCAGCAGCCAAGTCGCGGGAGCCTACAATGAGCAGTTCTTC CASSQVAGAYNEQFF
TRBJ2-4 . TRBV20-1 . TGCAGTGCCCAAGGGGGAAACATTCAGTACTTC CSAQGGNIQYF
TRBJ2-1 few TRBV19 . TGTGCCAGTAGTATAGAGCTAGCGAACAATGAGCAGTTCTTC CASSIELANNEQFF
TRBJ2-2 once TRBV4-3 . TGCGCCAGCAGCCAAGATAGGTCCAGGGGGAACACCGGGGAGCTGTTTTTT CASSQDRSRGNTGELFF
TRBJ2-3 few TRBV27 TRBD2 TGTGCCAGCAGTTTGGGGTCTAGCGGGATCACAGATACGCAGTATTTT CASSLGSSGITDTQYF
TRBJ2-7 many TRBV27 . TGTGCCAGCAGTTTATCAAACCTCGGCGAGCAGTACTTC CASSLSNLGEQYF
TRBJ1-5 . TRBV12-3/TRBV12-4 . TGTACCAGCAGTTTCCTTAGGCCCAACGATTATAGCAATCAGCCCCAGCATTTT CTSSFLRPNDYSNQPQHF
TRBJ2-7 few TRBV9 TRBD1 TGTGCCAGCAGCGAAACAGGGGGCCCGTACGAGCAGTACTTC CASSETGGPYEQYF